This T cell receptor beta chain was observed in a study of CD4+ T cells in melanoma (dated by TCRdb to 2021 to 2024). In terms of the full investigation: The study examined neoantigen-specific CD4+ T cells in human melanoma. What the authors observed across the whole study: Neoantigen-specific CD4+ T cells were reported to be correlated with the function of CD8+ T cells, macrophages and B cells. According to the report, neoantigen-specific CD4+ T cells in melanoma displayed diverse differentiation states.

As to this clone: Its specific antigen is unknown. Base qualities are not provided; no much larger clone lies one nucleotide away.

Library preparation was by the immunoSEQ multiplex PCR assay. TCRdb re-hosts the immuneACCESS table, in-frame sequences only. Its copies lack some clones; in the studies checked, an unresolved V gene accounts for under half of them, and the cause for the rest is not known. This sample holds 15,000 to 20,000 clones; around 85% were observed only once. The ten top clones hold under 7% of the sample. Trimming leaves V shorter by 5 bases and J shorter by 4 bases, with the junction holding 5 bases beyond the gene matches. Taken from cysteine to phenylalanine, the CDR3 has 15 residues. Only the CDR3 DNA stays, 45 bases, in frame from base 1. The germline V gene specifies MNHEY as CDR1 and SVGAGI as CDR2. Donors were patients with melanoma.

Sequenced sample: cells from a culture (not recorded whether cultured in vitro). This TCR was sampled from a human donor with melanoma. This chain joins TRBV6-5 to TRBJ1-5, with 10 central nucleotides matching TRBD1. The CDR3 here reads CASSTGQGYNQPQHF. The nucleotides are TGTGCCAGCAGTACGGGACAGGGGTATAATCAGCCCCAGCATTTT.